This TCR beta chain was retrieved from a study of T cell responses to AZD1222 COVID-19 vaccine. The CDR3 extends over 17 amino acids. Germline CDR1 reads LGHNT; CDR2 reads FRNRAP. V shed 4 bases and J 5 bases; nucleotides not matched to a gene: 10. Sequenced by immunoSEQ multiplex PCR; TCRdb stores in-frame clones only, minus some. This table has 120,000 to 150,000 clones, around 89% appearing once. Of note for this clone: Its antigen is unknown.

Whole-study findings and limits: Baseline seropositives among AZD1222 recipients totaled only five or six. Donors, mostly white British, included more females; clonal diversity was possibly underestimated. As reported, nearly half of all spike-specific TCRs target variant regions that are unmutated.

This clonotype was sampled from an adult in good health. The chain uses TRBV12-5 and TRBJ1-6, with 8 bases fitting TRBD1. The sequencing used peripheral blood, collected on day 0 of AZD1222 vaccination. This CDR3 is CASGSTQQDRDNSPLHF. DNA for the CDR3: TGTGCTAGTGGTTCCACACAGCAGGACAGGGATAATTCACCCCTCCACTTT.